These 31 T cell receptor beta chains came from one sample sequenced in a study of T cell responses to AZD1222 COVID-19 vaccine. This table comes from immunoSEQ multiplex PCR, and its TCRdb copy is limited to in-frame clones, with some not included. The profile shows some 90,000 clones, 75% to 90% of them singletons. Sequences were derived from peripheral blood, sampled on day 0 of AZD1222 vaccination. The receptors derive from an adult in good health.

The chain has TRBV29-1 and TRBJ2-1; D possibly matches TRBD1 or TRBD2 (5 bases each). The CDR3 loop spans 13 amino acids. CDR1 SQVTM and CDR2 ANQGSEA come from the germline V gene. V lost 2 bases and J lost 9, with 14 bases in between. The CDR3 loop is CSVEFGARVEQFF. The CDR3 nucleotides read TGCAGCGTTGAATTCGGGGCACGCGTTGAGCAGTTCTTC.

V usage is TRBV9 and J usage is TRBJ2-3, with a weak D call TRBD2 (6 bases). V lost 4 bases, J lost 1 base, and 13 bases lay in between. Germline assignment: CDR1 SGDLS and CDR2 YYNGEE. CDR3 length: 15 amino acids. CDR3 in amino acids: CASSFGSLGTDTQYF. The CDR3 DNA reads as TGTGCCAGCAGCTTCGGGAGTCTCGGCACAGATACGCAGTATTTT.

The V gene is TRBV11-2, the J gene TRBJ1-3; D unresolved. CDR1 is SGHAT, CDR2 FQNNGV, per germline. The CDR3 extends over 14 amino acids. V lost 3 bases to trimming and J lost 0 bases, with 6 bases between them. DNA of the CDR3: TGTGCCAGCAGCTTCTCCTTCTCTGGAAACACCATATATTTT. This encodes CASSFSFSGNTIYF.

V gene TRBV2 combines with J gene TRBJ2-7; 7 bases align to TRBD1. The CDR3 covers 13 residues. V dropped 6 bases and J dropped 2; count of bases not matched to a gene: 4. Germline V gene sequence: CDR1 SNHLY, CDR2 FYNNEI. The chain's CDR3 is CASSDRVPYEQYF. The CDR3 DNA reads TGTGCCAGCAGCGACAGGGTCCCCTACGAGCAGTACTTC.

The DNA for the CDR3 is TGTGCCAGCTCACGCCCTCGGACAGGGGTCAGGAGTGAAAAACTGTTTTTT. Amino acid sequence: CASSRPRTGVRSEKLFF. The V and J genes are TRBV18 and TRBJ1-4; 9 nucleotides line up with TRBD1. The CDR3 has 17 residues. Germline V gives CDR1 KGHSH, CDR2 LQKENI. Losses at the gene ends were 4 bases for V and 7 bases for J; bases not matched to a gene: 13.

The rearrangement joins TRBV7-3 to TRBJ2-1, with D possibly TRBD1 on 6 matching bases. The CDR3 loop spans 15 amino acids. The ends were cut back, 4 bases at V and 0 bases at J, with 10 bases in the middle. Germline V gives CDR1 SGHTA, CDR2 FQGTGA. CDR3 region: CASSSTGSSYNEQFF. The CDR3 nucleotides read TGTGCCAGCAGCTCAACAGGGAGCTCCTACAATGAGCAGTTCTTC.

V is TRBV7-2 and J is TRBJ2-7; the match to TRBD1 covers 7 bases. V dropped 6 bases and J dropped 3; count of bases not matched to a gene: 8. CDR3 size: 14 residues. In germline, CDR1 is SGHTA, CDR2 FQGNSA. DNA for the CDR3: TGTGCCAGCAGGCAAGAGGACAGGAGCTACGAGCAGTACTTC. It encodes CASRQEDRSYEQYF. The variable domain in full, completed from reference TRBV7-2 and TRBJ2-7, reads GAGVSQSPSNKVTEKGKDVELRCDPISGHTALYWYRQSLGQGLEFLIYFQGNSAPDKSGLPSDRFSAERTGGSVSTLTIQRTQQEDSAVYLCASRQEDRSYEQYFGPGTRLTVT.

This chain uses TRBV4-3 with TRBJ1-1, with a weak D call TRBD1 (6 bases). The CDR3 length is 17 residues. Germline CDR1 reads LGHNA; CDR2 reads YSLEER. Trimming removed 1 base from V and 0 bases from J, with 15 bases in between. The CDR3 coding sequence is TGCGCCAGCAGCCAAGTGTCTGGGGGCCCGATGAACACTGAAGCTTTCTTT. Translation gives CASSQVSGGPMNTEAFF.

Here the CDR3 reads CASRGVTGYGYTF. As DNA, the CDR3 is TGTGCCAGTAGGGGGGTTACGGGCTATGGCTACACCTTC. The chain couples TRBV27 to TRBJ1-2; weak D call: TRBD1 (6 bases). The V gene lost 9 bases and the J gene lost 4 bases, with 15 bases spanning the gap. CDR1 and CDR2 (germline): MNHEY, SMNVEV (reference sequence). The CDR3 extends over 13 amino acids.

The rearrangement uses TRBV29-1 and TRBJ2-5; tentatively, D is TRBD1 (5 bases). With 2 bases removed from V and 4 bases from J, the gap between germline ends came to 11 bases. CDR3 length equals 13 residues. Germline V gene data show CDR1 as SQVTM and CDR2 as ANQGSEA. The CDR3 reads CSVEKGKRETQYF. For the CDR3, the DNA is TGCAGCGTTGAAAAGGGGAAGAGAGAGACCCAGTACTTC.

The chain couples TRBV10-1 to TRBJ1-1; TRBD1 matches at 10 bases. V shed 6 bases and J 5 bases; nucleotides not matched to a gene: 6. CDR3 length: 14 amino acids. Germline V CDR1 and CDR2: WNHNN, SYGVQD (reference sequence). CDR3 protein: CASSQGQGLTEAFF. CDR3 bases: TGCGCCAGCAGCCAGGGACAGGGGTTAACTGAAGCTTTCTTT.

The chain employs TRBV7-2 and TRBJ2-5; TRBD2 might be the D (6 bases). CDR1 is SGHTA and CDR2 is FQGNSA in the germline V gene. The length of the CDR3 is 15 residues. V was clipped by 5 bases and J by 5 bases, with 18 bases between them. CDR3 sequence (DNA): TGTGCCAGCAGCCCCTTTCTAGCGATGGGCGAGACCCAGTACTTC. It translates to CASSPFLAMGETQYF.

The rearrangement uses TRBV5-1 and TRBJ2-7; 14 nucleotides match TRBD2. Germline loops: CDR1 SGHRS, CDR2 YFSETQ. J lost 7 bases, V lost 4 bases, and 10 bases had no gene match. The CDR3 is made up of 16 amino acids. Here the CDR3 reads CASSPGLAGVSGEQYF. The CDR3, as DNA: TGCGCCAGCAGCCCGGGACTAGCGGGAGTATCGGGGGAGCAGTACTTC.

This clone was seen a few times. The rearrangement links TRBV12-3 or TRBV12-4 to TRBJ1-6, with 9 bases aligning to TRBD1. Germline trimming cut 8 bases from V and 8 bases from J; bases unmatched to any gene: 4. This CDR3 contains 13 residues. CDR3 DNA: TGTGCCAGCCGCACAGGGGGCGATTCACCCCTCCACTTT. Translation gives CASRTGGDSPLHF.

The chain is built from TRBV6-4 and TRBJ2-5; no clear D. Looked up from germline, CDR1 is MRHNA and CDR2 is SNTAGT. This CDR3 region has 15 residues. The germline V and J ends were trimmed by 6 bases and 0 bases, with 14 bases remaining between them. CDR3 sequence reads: CASRTRASYQETQYF. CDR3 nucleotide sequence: TGTGCCAGCAGAACCCGTGCCTCTTACCAAGAGACCCAGTACTTC.

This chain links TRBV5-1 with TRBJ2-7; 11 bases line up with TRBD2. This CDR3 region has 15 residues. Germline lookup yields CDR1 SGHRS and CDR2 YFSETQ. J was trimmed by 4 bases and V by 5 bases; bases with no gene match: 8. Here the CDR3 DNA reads TGCGCCAGCAGTTTCCTAGCGGGAGGTCTGTACGAGCAGTACTTC. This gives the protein CASSFLAGGLYEQYF.

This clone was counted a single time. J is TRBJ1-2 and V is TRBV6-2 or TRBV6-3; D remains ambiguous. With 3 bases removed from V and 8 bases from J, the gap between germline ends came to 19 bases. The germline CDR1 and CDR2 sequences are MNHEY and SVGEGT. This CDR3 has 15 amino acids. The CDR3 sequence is CASSYPAREPRGYTF. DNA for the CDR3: TGTGCCAGCAGTTATCCAGCCCGTGAACCCCGAGGCTACACCTTC.

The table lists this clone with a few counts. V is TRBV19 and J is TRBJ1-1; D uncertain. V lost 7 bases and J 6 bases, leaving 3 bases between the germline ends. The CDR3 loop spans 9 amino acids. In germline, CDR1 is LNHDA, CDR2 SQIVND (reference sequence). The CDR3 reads CASTSEAFF. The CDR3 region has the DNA TGTGCCAGTACCTCTGAAGCTTTCTTT.

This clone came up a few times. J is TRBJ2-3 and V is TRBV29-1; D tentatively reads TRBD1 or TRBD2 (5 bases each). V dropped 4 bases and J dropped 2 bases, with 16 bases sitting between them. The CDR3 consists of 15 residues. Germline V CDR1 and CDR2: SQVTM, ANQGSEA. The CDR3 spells CSVARNRGDTDTQYF. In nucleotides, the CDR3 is TGCAGCGTTGCCCGAAATAGGGGAGACACAGATACGCAGTATTTT.

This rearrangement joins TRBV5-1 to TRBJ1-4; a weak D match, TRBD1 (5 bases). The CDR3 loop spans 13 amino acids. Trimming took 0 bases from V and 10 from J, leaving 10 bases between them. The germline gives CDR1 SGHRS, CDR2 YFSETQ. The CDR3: CASSLDRFGKLFF. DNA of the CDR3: TGCGCCAGCAGCTTGGACAGGTTTGGAAAACTGTTTTTT.

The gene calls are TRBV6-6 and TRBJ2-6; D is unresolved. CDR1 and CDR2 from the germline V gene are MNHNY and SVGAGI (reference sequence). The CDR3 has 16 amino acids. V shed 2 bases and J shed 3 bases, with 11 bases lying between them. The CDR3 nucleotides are TGTGCCAGCAGTTACGGGCCCAGCAGTGGGGCCAACGTCCTGACTTTC. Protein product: CASSYGPSSGANVLTF.

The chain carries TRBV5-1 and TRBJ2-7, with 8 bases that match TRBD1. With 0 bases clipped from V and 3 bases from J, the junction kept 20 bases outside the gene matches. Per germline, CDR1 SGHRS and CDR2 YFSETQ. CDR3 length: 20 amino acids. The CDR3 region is CASSLAGVWSGQGNNYEQYF. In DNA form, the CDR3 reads TGCGCCAGCAGCTTGGCGGGGGTTTGGAGTGGACAGGGAAATAACTACGAGCAGTACTTC.

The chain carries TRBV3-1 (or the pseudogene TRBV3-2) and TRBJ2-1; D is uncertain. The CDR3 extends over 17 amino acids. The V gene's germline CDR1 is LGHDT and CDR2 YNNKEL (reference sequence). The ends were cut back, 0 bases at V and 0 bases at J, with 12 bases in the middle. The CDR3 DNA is TGTGCCAGCAGCCAAGATGGGTCATTTCGCTCCTACAATGAGCAGTTCTTC. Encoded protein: CASSQDGSFRSYNEQFF.

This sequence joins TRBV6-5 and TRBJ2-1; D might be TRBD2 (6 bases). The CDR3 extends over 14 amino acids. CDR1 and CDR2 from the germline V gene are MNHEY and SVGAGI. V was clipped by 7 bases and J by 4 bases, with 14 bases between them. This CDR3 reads CASKSLAGYNEQFF. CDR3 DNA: TGTGCCAGCAAGTCTCTGGCGGGGTACAATGAGCAGTTCTTC.

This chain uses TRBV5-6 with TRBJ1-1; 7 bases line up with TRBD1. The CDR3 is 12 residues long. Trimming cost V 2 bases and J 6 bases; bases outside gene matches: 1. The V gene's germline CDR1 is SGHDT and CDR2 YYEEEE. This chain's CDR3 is CASSFDRAEAFF. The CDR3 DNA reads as TGTGCCAGCAGCTTTGACAGGGCTGAAGCTTTCTTT.

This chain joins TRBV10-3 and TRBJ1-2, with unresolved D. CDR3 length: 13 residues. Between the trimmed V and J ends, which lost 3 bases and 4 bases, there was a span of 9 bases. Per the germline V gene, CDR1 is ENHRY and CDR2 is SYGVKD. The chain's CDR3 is CAISEEGLYGYTF. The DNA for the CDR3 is TGTGCCATCAGTGAAGAGGGCCTCTATGGCTACACCTTC.

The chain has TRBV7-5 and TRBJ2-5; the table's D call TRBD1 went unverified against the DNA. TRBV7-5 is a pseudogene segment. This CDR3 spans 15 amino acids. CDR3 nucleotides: TGTGCCAGAAGCTTCCATACAGGGCGGGAAGAGACCCAGTACTTC. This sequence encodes CARSFHTGREETQYF.

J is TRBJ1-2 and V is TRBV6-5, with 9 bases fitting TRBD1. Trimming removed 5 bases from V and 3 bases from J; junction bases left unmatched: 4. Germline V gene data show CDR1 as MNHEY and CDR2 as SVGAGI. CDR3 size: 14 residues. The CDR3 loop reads CASSTGTGYYGYTF. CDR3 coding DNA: TGTGCCAGCAGTACCGGGACAGGGTACTATGGCTACACCTTC.

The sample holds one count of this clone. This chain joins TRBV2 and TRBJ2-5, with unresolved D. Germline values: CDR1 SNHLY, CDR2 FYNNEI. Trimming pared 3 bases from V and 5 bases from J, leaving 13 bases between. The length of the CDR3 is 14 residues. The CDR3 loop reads CASSETEGRETQYF. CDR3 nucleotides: TGTGCCAGCAGTGAGACTGAAGGGCGGGAGACCCAGTACTTC. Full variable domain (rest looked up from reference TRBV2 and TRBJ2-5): EPEVTQTPSHQVTQMGQEVILRCVPISNHLYFYWYRQILGQKVEFLVSFYNNEISEKSEIFDDQFSVERPDGSNFTLKIRSTKLEDSAMYFCASSETEGRETQYFGPGTRLLVL.

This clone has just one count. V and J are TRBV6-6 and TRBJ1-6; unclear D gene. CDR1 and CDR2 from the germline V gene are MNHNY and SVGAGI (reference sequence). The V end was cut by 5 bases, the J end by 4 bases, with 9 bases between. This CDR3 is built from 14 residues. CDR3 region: CASSTQYYNSPLHF. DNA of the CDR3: TGTGCCAGCAGTACACAGTATTATAATTCACCCCTCCACTTT.

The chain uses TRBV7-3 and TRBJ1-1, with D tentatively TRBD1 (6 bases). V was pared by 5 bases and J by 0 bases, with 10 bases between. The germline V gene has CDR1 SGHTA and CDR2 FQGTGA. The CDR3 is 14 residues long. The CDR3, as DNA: TGTGCCAGCAGCGTCGGGACATTGAACACTGAAGCTTTCTTT. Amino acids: CASSVGTLNTEAFF.